This T cell receptor beta chain was obtained from a study of cytomegalovirus exposure and HLA in healthy donors. Points from the study as a whole: A few chains tied to CMV proved CMV antigen-specific in vitro. As a later analysis showed, a missense DCLRE1C variant was linked to trimming of TCR beta V- and J-genes.

As for this clone: Antigen unknown.

Between the trimmed V and J ends, which lost 8 bases and 0 bases, there was a span of 11 bases. The germline V gene has CDR1 MGHRA and CDR2 YSYEKL. The CDR3 spans 13 residues. Primers: 60 Vbeta forward and 13 Jbeta reverse. The data were produced by immunoSEQ multiplex PCR, yet TCRdb's version contains in-frame clones alone and is incomplete. This sample has about 140,000 clones, with about three quarters found just once. In nominal health when sampled, donors likely had unrecorded immune exposures nonetheless. The chain has TRBV4-1 and TRBJ2-7, with a tentative D call TRBD1 (6 bases). The TCR comes from a man aged 35 to 55 in good health and CMV-seronegative. Input material: PBMCs. CDR3 DNA: TGCGCCAGCGGACCCAGGGGCTCCTACGAGCAGTACTTC. It yields the protein CASGPRGSYEQYF.